A single TCR beta chain is shown here with its context. This clone was counted between two and nine times. There is no known antigen for this receptor. Base qualities are missing; no much larger clone stands one base away. Synthetic TCR analog templates were spiked into each PCR to estimate absolute template abundance from read counts. The immunoSEQ assay was used to amplify TCRbeta CDR3 regions from genomic DNA with bias-controlled V and J gene primers. Sequencing of rearranged TCRbeta segments was done at approximately 20X coverage. In the original analysis: Clustering was used to correct sequencing errors, and CDR3s were annotated against IMGT so that V, D and J genes could be assigned. Out-of-frame and stop-codon sequences were excluded, and only productive TCRbeta rearrangements were used in downstream analyses. To compute clonality, Shannon entropy was normalized by the log of the number of unique productive sequences and then subtracted from one. Clones differing between time points or between blood and tumor were identified by Fisher's exact test with Benjamini-Hochberg correction at adjusted p below 0.01. Not all clones reach the TCRdb copy of this immuneACCESS table, which keeps in-frame sequences only. Checked studies attribute under half of the gap to unresolved V genes and leave the rest unexplained. V and J calls and clone size follow that table, whereas D and trimming were derived from the DNA. The sample table contains around 70,000 clones; only one count was recorded for roughly 88% of them. Approximately 5% of the sample rests with the top ten.

The time point label for this specimen denotes: pretreatment peripheral blood. A cohort of about 31 patients with locally advanced or metastatic urothelial carcinoma, treated at Memorial Sloan Kettering on a trial protocol, was included. Peripheral blood mononuclear cells were collected from each patient pretreatment and during treatment, giving between 1 and 8 total time points per patient. The Qiagen DNeasy Blood extraction kit was used to purify genomic DNA from total PBMCs and tumor samples. Collected pretreatment and during treatment, PBMCs were isolated and stored as previously described. This sample was included in a study of PD-L1 blockade in urothelial cancer (dated by TCRdb to the late 2010s). In terms of the full investigation: Every patient began therapy in about 2014 and was given atezolizumab 1,200 mg intravenously every 3 weeks. About 85% of the roughly 29 patients were identified as males with urothelial cancer of bladder origin, and a prior smoking history was reported by 18 of 29 patients. An ECOG performance status of 0 or 1 was recorded for the patients, and 0 to 3 prior chemotherapy regimens had been received by the patients. Blood samples were analyzed at 3 weeks after treatment start (second dose) and at 6 weeks after treatment start. Blood samples gave median yields of approximately 130,000 T cells and 83,000 or so unique TCRs, along with a median clonality of 0.080. An exploratory multi-omic analysis was conducted of the somatic, immune and clinical correlates of response to PD-L1 blockade with atezolizumab in urothelial cancer. Pretreatment tumor samples, along with matched peripheral blood serially collected before and after atezolizumab treatment, were subjected to TCR sequencing. Progression-free survival longer than 6 months counted as durable clinical benefit, and TCR features were additionally tested against both progression-free and overall survival. In the same patients, whole exome sequencing and RNA sequencing of pretreatment tumors were performed in addition to TCR sequencing. Roughly ten patients achieved durable clinical benefit and some 21 did not. Approximately 30 patients had pretreatment blood TCR-seq, about 25 had at least one posttreatment blood collection, and about 25 had tumor TCR-seq. What the authors observed across the whole study: Improved progression-free and overall survival was associated with having pretreatment peripheral blood TCR clonality below the median. Small sample size (n ≈ 29) and many exploratory analyses mean the results are intended to be hypothesis-generating. Among patients with durable benefit, tumor-associated TCR clones showed greater expansion in peripheral blood 3 weeks after treatment started (n ≈ 20, p = 0.022).

The CDR3 runs 13 residues from the cysteine to the phenylalanine. Here the CDR3 DNA is all that survives: 39 bases in frame from base 1. CDR1 and CDR2, looked up from the germline V gene, are SNHLY and FYNNEI. V loses 6 bases, J loses 7 bases, and the germline ends lie 13 bases apart. The chain links TRBV2 with TRBJ1-5; no D gene call is confident. This material consisted of PBMCs, taken around atezolizumab (anti-PD-L1) treatment. The clonotype comes from a man between 65 and 85 years old with urothelial cancer. The CDR3 region has the sequence CASSATRTQPQHF. The nucleotide sequence is given as TGTGCCAGCAGCGCCACAAGAACCCAGCCCCAGCATTTT.